This TCR beta chain was sequenced during a study of beta chain features in type 1 diabetes. On the study more broadly: What patients shared with healthy donors was a similar profile of age, gender and cell yields. Across the samples, 107,917,701 sorted cells were examined in total.

The V and J ends lost 0 bases and 8 bases, in that order; junction bases with no gene match: 13. CDR3 length: 19 residues. Germline CDR1 and CDR2: SGHAT and FQNNGV. Every isolated RNA sample was fully reverse transcribed, so sequencing captured expressed TCRB transcripts. Regulatory, naive and central memory T cell samples averaged around 3.6 million reads. Using immunoSEQ multiplex PCR, the repertoire was profiled, and TCRdb retains in-frame clones only, with some absent. The sample has 300,000 to 400,000 clones; around an eighth are singletons. This receptor was taken from a man between 18 and 35 years old in good health. Input material: naive CD4+ T cells from blood. V gene TRBV11-2 combines with J gene TRBJ2-1; the match to TRBD2 covers 13 bases. The CDR3 bases are TGTGCCAGCAGCTTAGATTCGGAAACTAGCGGGAGGGCCAGGTATGAGCAGTTCTTC. It is translated as CASSLDSETSGRARYEQFF.